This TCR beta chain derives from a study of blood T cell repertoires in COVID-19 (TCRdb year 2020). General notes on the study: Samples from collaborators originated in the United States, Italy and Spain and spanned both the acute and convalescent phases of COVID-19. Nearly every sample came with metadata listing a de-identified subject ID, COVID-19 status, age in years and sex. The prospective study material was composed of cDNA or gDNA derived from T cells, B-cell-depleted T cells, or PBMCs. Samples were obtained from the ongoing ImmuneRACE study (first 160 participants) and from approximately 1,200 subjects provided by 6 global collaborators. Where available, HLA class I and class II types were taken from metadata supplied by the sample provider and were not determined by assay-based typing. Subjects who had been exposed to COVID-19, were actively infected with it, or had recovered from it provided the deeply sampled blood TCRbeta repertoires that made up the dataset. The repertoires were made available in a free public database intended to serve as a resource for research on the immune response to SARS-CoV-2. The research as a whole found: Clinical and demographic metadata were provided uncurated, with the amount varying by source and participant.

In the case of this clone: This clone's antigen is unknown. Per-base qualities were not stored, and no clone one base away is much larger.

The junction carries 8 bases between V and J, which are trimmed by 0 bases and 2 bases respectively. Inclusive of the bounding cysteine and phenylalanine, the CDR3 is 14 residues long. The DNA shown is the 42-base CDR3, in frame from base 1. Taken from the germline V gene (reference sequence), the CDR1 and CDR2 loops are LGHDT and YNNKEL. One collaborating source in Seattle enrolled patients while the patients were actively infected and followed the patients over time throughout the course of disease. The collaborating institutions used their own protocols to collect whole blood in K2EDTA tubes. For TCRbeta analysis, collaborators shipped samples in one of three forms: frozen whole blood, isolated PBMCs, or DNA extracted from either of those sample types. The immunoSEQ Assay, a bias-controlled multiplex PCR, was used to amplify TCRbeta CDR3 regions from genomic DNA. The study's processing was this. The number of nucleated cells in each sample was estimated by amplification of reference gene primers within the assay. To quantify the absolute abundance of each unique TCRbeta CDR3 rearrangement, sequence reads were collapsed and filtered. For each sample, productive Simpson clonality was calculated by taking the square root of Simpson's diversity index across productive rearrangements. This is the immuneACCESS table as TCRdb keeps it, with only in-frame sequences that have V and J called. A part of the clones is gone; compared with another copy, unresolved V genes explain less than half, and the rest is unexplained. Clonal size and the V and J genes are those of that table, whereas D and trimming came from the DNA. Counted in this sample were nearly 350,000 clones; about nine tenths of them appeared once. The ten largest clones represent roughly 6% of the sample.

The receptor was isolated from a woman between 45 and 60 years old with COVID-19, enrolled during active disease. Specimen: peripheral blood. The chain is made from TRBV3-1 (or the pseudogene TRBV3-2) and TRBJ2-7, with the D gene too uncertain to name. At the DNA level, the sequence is TGTGCCAGCAGCCAAGAATTGCGCACCTACGAGCAGTACTTC. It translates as CASSQELRTYEQYF.